This T cell receptor beta chain was sequenced in a study of T-cell memory formation after mild COVID-19. The study, taken as a whole, reports: Pre-infection memory held some responding clones, suggesting pre-existing cross-reactive T cells responded.

On this clonotype: Its antigen is not identified.

Trimming cost V 4 bases and J 1 base, with 11 bases left between them. Germline loops: CDR1 SGHVS, CDR2 FQNEAQ. This CDR3 spans 14 amino acids. One entry per CDR3 protein results from TCRdb running MiXCR on the 5' RACE reads. The sample carries 540,000 or so distinct CDR3 sequences, 20% recorded once. The TCR was taken from an adult woman who had mild COVID-19 (a few samples of this study predate the infection). Cell type and time point are not known. The sample comprised PBMCs or a T cell subset sorted from them (not recorded which). The rearrangement uses TRBV7-8 and TRBJ2-7; TRBD2 is a possible D gene (5 bases). CDR3 DNA sequence: TGTGCCAGCAGCTCTCGTCGGGATTCCTACGAGCAGTACTTC. Translating gives CASSSRRDSYEQYF.